This entry concerns a single TCR beta chain. Antigen specificity is unknown. These data belong to a study of blood T cells in healthy people across ages. Trimming removed 3 bases from V and 10 bases from J; junction bases left unmatched: 12. The CDR3 sequence is 15 residues long. Study-wide points: Shifts in expanded clonotypes may have been confounded by donor CMV status, which was unknown.

The authors ran a second PCR of roughly 6 to 12 cycles using a sample-barcoded 5' primer and a J-beta primer mix. A template-switch adaptor with 12 random nucleotides tagged each cDNA molecule. Every sample produced at least 2.5 million CDR3-containing paired-end reads. TCRdb itself ran the 5' RACE reads through MiXCR, one entry per CDR3 protein. The table lists 710,000 or so distinct CDR3 sequences, about 20% of them singletons. This receptor was identified in a man in his 70s in good health. The V call is TRBV12-3 or TRBV12-4, the J call TRBJ2-3; TRBD1 aligns across 8 bases. Sequencing was performed on blood. CDR3 in amino acids: CASSFYRGNSDAQYF. DNA for the CDR3: TGTGCCAGCAGTTTCTACAGGGGGAATTCGGATGCGCAGTATTTT.